The 20 T cell receptor beta chains in this list originate from one sample, sequenced in a study of blood T cell repertoires in COVID-19. Profiling relied on immunoSEQ multiplex PCR, and the TCRdb table lists in-frame clones only, not all of them. The sample holds 250,000 to 350,000 clones; more than 70% are singletons and the top ten take 1.5% to 2%. The sequenced material came from peripheral blood. These receptors all stem from a woman between 45 and 65 years old with acute or convalescent COVID-19.

The V gene is TRBV2, the J gene TRBJ1-2; maybe TRBD1 (5 bases). This CDR3 spans 14 amino acids. Per the germline V gene, CDR1 is SNHLY and CDR2 is FYNNEI. V gave up 6 bases and J gave up 7 bases, with 18 bases separating them. The CDR3 protein is CASSLIPQGGGYTF. The CDR3 DNA follows: TGTGCCAGCAGCTTAATACCGCAGGGAGGTGGCTACACCTTC.

V gene TRBV12-5 combines with J gene TRBJ1-3, with 7 nucleotides matching TRBD1. The CDR3 length is 15 residues. Germline CDR1 is LGHNT and CDR2 is FRNRAP. J lost 3 bases, V lost 4 bases, and 6 bases had no gene match. The CDR3 DNA is TGTGCTAGTGGTTCCAAACAGGGGAATGGAAACACCATATATTTT. Its protein product is CASGSKQGNGNTIYF.

The chain is built from TRBV2 and TRBJ2-1, with D possibly being TRBD2 (6 bases). Germline CDR1 reads SNHLY; CDR2 reads FYNNEI. The CDR3 spans 14 residues. Trimming shortened V by 0 bases and J by 7 bases, and 10 bases separated the two germline ends. The CDR3 protein is CASSEAGGLNEQFF. The CDR3 DNA reads TGTGCCAGCAGTGAAGCGGGAGGTCTAAATGAGCAGTTCTTC.

The rearrangement joins TRBV5-1 to TRBJ1-1, with 9 bases matching TRBD1. The length of the CDR3 is 15 residues. V lost 4 bases to trimming and J lost 3 bases; unmatched junction nucleotides: 7. The germline V gene encodes CDR1 SGHRS and CDR2 YFSETQ. This CDR3 reads CASSPQGTGYTEAFF. CDR3 nucleotides: TGCGCCAGCAGCCCACAGGGGACAGGGTACACTGAAGCTTTCTTT. Drawing the rest from reference TRBV5-1 and TRBJ1-1, the complete variable domain is KAGVTQTPRYLIKTRGQQVTLSCSPISGHRSVSWYQQTPGQGLQFLFEYFSETQRNKGNFPGRFSGRQFSNSRSEMNVSTLELGDSALYLCASSPQGTGYTEAFFGQGTRLTVV.

V gene TRBV5-1 combines with J gene TRBJ1-1; no clear D gene. Germline assignment: CDR1 SGHRS and CDR2 YFSETQ. The CDR3 has 12 amino acids. V was clipped by 4 bases and J by 4 bases, with 8 bases between them. CDR3 sequence: CASSIGRTEAFF. The CDR3 nucleotides read TGCGCCAGCAGCATCGGTCGCACTGAAGCTTTCTTT.

This clone occurred a few times. CDR3: CASSPGGAGEQYF. The CDR3 bases are TGCGCCAGCAGCCCCGGCGGAGCCGGCGAGCAGTACTTC. The chain recombines TRBV10-2 with TRBJ2-7; D is unclear. Germline lookup yields CDR1 WSHSY and CDR2 SAAADI. V lost 6 bases, J lost 6 bases, and 15 bases lay in between. The CDR3 has 13 residues.

This rearrangement joins TRBV28 to TRBJ2-7; maybe TRBD2 (5 bases). The CDR3 has 16 residues. Germline V gene sequence: CDR1 MDHEN, CDR2 SYDVKM. V was clipped by 2 bases and J by 2 bases, with 16 bases between them. CDR3 bases: TGTGCCAGCAGTTTAGAGGGCGGCGGAAGTACCTACGAGCAGTACTTC. Protein product: CASSLEGGGSTYEQYF.

The table lists this clone with a few counts. V and J are TRBV7-3 and TRBJ2-6; TRBD1 matches 10 bases. The CDR3 has 19 amino acids. Germline-derived CDR1 and CDR2 are SGHTA and FQGTGA. The junction had 14 bases not matched to a gene; V was cut back by 5 bases and J by 4 bases. The CDR3 is CASSPRPGQGEAGANVLTF. The CDR3, as DNA: TGTGCCAGCAGCCCGCGACCTGGACAGGGGGAAGCAGGGGCCAACGTCCTGACTTTC. The full variable domain, completed using reference TRBV7-3 and TRBJ2-6, is GAGVSQTPSNKVTEKGKYVELRCDPISGHTALYWYRQSLGQGPEFLIYFQGTGAADDSGLPNDRFFAVRPEGSVSTLKIQRTERGDSAVYLCASSPRPGQGEAGANVLTFGAGSRLTVL.

The rearrangement links TRBV5-4 to TRBJ1-1; possibly TRBD1 for D (5 bases). Germline CDR1 is SGHNT and CDR2 is YYREEE (reference sequence). V lost 2 bases and J lost 0, with 11 bases in between. This CDR3 spans 15 amino acids. The CDR3, as DNA: TGTGCCAGCAGCTTCGGTGCGGGACTGAACACTGAAGCTTTCTTT. Protein: CASSFGAGLNTEAFF.

The V gene is TRBV19, the J gene TRBJ2-7, with 9 bases aligning to TRBD2. The CDR3 is made up of 12 amino acids. V lost 8 bases to trimming and J lost 4 bases; unmatched junction nucleotides: 3. Germline V gene sequence: CDR1 LNHDA, CDR2 SQIVND (reference sequence). The CDR3, as DNA: TGTGCCAGTGGGACTAGCTGGTACGAGCAGTACTTC. The encoded protein is CASGTSWYEQYF.

The chain links TRBV7-9 to TRBJ2-1; the match to TRBD1 covers 12 bases. The CDR3 is 15 amino acids. Germline loops: CDR1 SEHNR, CDR2 FQNEAQ (reference sequence). With 4 bases clipped from V and 10 bases from J, the junction kept 8 bases outside the gene matches. CDR3 nucleotides: TGTGCCAGCAGCTCGGGGACAGGGGGCTCCCAGGAGCAGTTCTTC. Protein product: CASSSGTGGSQEQFF.

The rearrangement links TRBV30 to TRBJ2-7; 10 nucleotides line up with TRBD1. The CDR3 extends over 14 amino acids. The germline V gene has CDR1 GTSNPN and CDR2 SVGIG (reference sequence). Trimming cost V 3 bases and J 1 base; bases outside gene matches: 3. CDR3 sequence (DNA): TGTGCCTGGAGGGACAGGGGGTTTTCCTACGAGCAGTACTTC. Translating gives CAWRDRGFSYEQYF.

This chain links TRBV5-4 with TRBJ2-4; 8 positions match TRBD2. Germline trimming cut 4 bases from V and 0 bases from J; bases unmatched to any gene: 6. The length of the CDR3 is 16 residues. Germline V CDR1 and CDR2: SGHNT, YYREEE (reference sequence). The CDR3 DNA follows: TGTGCCAGCAGCCGATTGGGACTAGAAGCCAAAAACATTCAGTACTTC. Its protein product is CASSRLGLEAKNIQYF.

V and J are TRBV6-5 and TRBJ1-2, with 8 bases identical to TRBD1. The CDR3 runs to 12 residues. Germline values: CDR1 MNHEY, CDR2 SVGAGI. After removal of 8 bases from V and 6 bases from J, the junction contained 5 bases not matched to a gene. The CDR3: CASRQGLDGYTF. The CDR3 coding sequence is TGTGCCAGCCGACAGGGGCTGGATGGCTACACCTTC.

V is TRBV20-1 and J is TRBJ2-7, with D possibly TRBD2 on 6 matching bases. Germline V CDR1 and CDR2: DFQATT, SNEGSKA (reference sequence). The CDR3 length is 13 residues. V was clipped by 3 bases and J by 2 bases, with 11 bases between them. This CDR3 is CSASLGRTYEQYF. DNA of the CDR3: TGCAGTGCTAGTCTCGGGAGAACCTACGAGCAGTACTTC.

J is TRBJ2-1 and V is TRBV27; TRBD2 might be the D (6 bases). The V and J ends lost 8 bases and 2 bases respectively, with 7 bases between them. CDR1 and CDR2 (germline): MNHEY, SMNVEV (reference sequence). The CDR3 consists of 12 residues. In nucleotides, the CDR3 is TGTGCCAGCCGGACTACCTACAATGAGCAGTTCTTC. Translation: CASRTTYNEQFF.

The DNA of the CDR3 is TGTGCCAGCTCTCAAGCGGGAGAACGCTACGAGCAGTACTTC. This encodes CASSQAGERYEQYF. The V gene is TRBV4-2, the J gene TRBJ2-7; 8 nucleotides agree with TRBD2. V shed 8 bases, J shed 3 bases, and the junction held 9 bases outside the gene matches. This CDR3 is built from 14 residues. The V gene's germline CDR1 is LGHNA and CDR2 YNFKEQ.

The CDR3 DNA follows: TGTGCCAGCAGCTCCCGGGACTCAAATACGCAGTATTTT. Translation: CASSSRDSNTQYF. The rearrangement links TRBV7-9 to TRBJ2-3; D may be TRBD2 (6 bases). CDR1 and CDR2 from the germline V gene are SEHNR and FQNEAQ (reference sequence). Trimming cost V 4 bases and J 7 bases, with 12 bases left between them. The CDR3 runs 13 residues.

This clone was picked up one time. The J gene is TRBJ1-2, the V gene TRBV10-3; TRBD1 might be the D (6 bases). Germline-derived CDR1 and CDR2 are ENHRY and SYGVKD. Trimming pared 8 bases from V and 2 bases from J, leaving 6 bases between. The CDR3 has 11 amino acids. The CDR3 sequence is CAIQGNYGYTF. The CDR3 nucleotides read TGTGCCATCCAGGGGAACTATGGCTACACCTTC.

This chain connects TRBV2 to TRBJ2-7, with TRBD1 identical over 10 bases. Germline assignment: CDR1 SNHLY and CDR2 FYNNEI. The CDR3 is made up of 13 amino acids. The J segment lost 4 bases and the V segment lost 6 bases, leaving 3 bases of the junction unmatched. The CDR3 sequence: CASSGQGGYEQYF. The CDR3 DNA sequence: TGTGCCAGCAGCGGACAGGGGGGATACGAGCAGTACTTC. Looking up the rest from reference TRBV2 and TRBJ2-7 gives the full variable domain: EPEVTQTPSHQVTQMGQEVILRCVPISNHLYFYWYRQILGQKVEFLVSFYNNEISEKSEIFDDQFSVERPDGSNFTLKIRSTKLEDSAMYFCASSGQGGYEQYFGPGTRLTVT.